The clone carrying this TCR beta chain came up a few times. What it recognizes is unknown. This was the immunoSEQ v3 assay. The table came from immunoSEQ multiplex PCR; TCRdb's copy has only in-frame clones and leaves some out. The repertoire includes approximately 60,000 clones, more than 80% of them detected once, and less than 3.5% sits in the top ten. This entry belongs to a study of TIL therapy for anti-PD-1-resistant metastatic lung cancer. Overall study results and limits: After infusion, TIL clonotypes partly replaced peripheral T cells and declined over months.

Sample time point: pre-treatment sample, taken before nivolumab and TIL therapy. The V and J ends lost 3 bases and 7 bases respectively, with 12 bases between them. CDR3 length: 13 residues. From germline, CDR1 is LNHDA and CDR2 SQIVND (reference sequence). This TCR derives from a person aged 25 to 85 with non-small cell lung cancer. Sample: blood, taken at baseline. The chain combines TRBV19 with TRBJ2-5; either TRBD1 or TRBD2 may supply D (5 bases each). CDR3 coding DNA: TGTGCCAGTAGTATTAGTGGGGCGGGGACCCAGTACTTC. It specifies CASSISGAGTQYF.